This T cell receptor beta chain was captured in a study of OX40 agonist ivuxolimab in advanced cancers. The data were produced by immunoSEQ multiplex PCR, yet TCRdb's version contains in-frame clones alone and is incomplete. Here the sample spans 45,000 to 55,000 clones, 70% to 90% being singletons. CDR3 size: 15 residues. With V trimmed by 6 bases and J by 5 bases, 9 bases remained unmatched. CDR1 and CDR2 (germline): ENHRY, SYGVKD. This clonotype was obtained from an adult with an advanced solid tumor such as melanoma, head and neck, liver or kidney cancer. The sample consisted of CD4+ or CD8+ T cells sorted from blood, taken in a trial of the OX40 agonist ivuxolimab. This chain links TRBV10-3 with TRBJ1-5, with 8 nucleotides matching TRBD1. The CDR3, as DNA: TGTGCCATCAGCGTAGGACAGGGTGGCCATCAGCCCCAGCATTTT. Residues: CAISVGQGGHQPQHF.